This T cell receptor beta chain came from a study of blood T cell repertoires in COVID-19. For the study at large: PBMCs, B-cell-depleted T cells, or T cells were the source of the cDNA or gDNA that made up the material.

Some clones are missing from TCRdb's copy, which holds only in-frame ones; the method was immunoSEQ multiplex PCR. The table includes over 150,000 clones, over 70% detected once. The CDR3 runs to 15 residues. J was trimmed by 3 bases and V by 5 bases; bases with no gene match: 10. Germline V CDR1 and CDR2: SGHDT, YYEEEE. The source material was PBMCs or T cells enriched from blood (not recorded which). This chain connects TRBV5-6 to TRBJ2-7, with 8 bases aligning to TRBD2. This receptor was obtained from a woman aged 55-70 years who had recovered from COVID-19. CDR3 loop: CASSWGLGANYEQYF. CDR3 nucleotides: TGTGCCAGCAGTTGGGGACTAGGAGCAAACTACGAGCAGTACTTC.